These 24 T cell receptor beta chains came from one sample sequenced in a study of cytomegalovirus exposure and HLA in healthy donors. The assay was immunoSEQ multiplex PCR, and TCRdb's table has in-frame clones only and misses some. The sample contains 230,000 or so clones, almost 90% of which appear only once. The specimen sequenced was PBMCs. The receptors here all came from a woman between 18 and 30 years old in good health and CMV-seronegative.

This clone has just one count. The V and J genes are TRBV4-2 and TRBJ1-2; tentative D call: TRBD1 (6 bases). Trimming removed 2 bases at V and 8 bases at J, with 12 bases between. Per the germline V gene, CDR1 is LGHNA and CDR2 is YNFKEQ. The CDR3 loop spans 13 amino acids. The DNA for the CDR3 is TGTGCCAGCAGCCAACAGCAGGGGAGCGGCTACACCTTC. This translates into CASSQQQGSGYTF.

The chain joins TRBV27 to TRBJ1-4; no definite D call. Germline V lookup: CDR1 MNHEY, CDR2 SMNVEV (reference sequence). The germline V and J ends were trimmed by 4 bases and 8 bases, with 17 bases remaining between them. The CDR3 covers 15 residues. The CDR3 nucleotides read TGTGCCAGCAGTTCAAGACGCCTCAGGAGGGAAAAACTGTTTTTT. Translation: CASSSRRLRREKLFF. Using reference TRBV27 and TRBJ1-4 for the parts outside the CDR3, the full variable domain is EAQVTQNPRYLITVTGKKLTVTCSQNMNHEYMSWYRQDPGLGLRQIYYSMNVEVTDKGDVPEGYKVSRKEKRNFPLILESPSPNQTSLYFCASSSRRLRREKLFFGSGTQLSVL.

There are many counts of this clone. This sequence joins TRBV6-1 and TRBJ2-5; 7 nucleotides line up with TRBD1. The V segment lost 3 bases and the J segment 7 bases; nucleotides outside the gene matches: 11. CDR1 and CDR2 (germline): MNHNS, SASEGT. This CDR3 comprises 15 residues. CDR3 bases: TGTGCCAGCAGTGAGGAGACAGGGAGCTCGGCGACCCAGTACTTC. Translating it yields CASSEETGSSATQYF.

This clone is a singleton in its sample. DNA for the CDR3: TGCGCCAGCAGCTCGCTAGCGGGAGGGCCCTCTGAGCAGTTCTTC. It specifies CASSSLAGGPSEQFF. The chain joins TRBV5-1 to TRBJ2-1; 12 bases are a match to TRBD2. The germline CDR1 and CDR2 sequences are SGHRS and YFSETQ. The CDR3 covers 15 residues. Trimming cost V 3 bases and J 9 bases; bases outside gene matches: 7.

J is TRBJ1-5 and V is TRBV15; the D gene is possibly TRBD1 (5 bases). The V end lost 2 bases, the J end lost 3 bases, and 11 bases lay between the germline ends. The CDR3 covers 15 residues. The germline V gene has CDR1 LNHNV and CDR2 YYDKDF (reference sequence). The chain's CDR3 is CATSRFSGNNQPQHF. The CDR3 coding sequence is TGTGCCACCAGCAGATTTTCAGGGAACAATCAGCCCCAGCATTTT.

J is TRBJ2-7 and V is TRBV28, with 7 bases fitting TRBD1. The CDR3 loop spans 14 amino acids. The J segment lost 13 bases and the V segment lost 7 bases, leaving 19 bases of the junction unmatched. CDR1 and CDR2 from the germline V gene are MDHEN and SYDVKM. CDR3 nucleotide sequence: TGTGCCAGCATCACACCCCAACCGGGACAGAGGCTCTACTTC. It codes for CASITPQPGQRLYF.

The count of this clone is one. The rearrangement joins TRBV4-1 to TRBJ2-3; 15 nucleotides agree with TRBD2. Germline loops: CDR1 MGHRA, CDR2 YSYEKL. This CDR3 has 15 residues. The ends lost 4 bases at V and 8 bases at J; junction bases unmatched: 4. CDR3 in amino acids: CASSPQGLAGGTQYF. The CDR3 DNA follows: TGCGCCAGCAGCCCTCAGGGACTAGCGGGAGGTACGCAGTATTTT.

Of note for this clone: The junction does not match germline at one end; this may be a read error. J is TRBJ2-1 and V is TRBV29-1; TRBD2 might be the D (5 bases). Per the germline V gene, CDR1 is SQVTM and CDR2 is ANQGSEA. CDR3 length: 13 residues. The CDR3 DNA reads TGCAGCGTCGAAGTAACTAGTTCGGGCGAGCAGTTCTTC. Its translation: CSVEVTSSGEQFF.

The chain employs TRBV6-6 and TRBJ2-1; D gene uncertain. Trimming pared 8 bases from V and 0 bases from J, leaving 11 bases between. The CDR3 has 14 amino acids. Germline CDR1 is MNHNY and CDR2 is SVGAGI (reference sequence). CDR3 sequence reads: CASRVADSYNEQFF. As DNA, the CDR3 is TGTGCCAGCCGGGTGGCGGACTCCTACAATGAGCAGTTCTTC.

The chain couples TRBV5-6 to TRBJ2-2, with D tentatively TRBD1 (6 bases). Germline V gene sequence: CDR1 SGHDT, CDR2 YYEEEE. This CDR3 comprises 15 residues. The V gene lost 2 bases and the J gene lost 3 bases, with 11 bases spanning the gap. The CDR3: CASSLTGPDTGELFF. The DNA for the CDR3 is TGTGCCAGCAGCTTAACAGGGCCGGACACCGGGGAGCTGTTTTTT.

V gene TRBV5-1 combines with J gene TRBJ1-1; D perhaps matches TRBD1 (6 bases). Germline-derived CDR1 and CDR2 are SGHRS and YFSETQ. This CDR3 spans 15 amino acids. V gave up 4 bases and J gave up 4 bases, with 17 bases separating them. The CDR3 sequence: CASSGGGGESTEAFF. The CDR3 DNA reads as TGCGCCAGCAGCGGGGGAGGGGGTGAAAGCACTGAAGCTTTCTTT.

CDR3 DNA: TGTGCCAGTGGTGGTCGGGGAAAGACCCAGTACTTC. It encodes CASGGRGKTQYF. This chain links TRBV27 with TRBJ2-5, with a weak D call TRBD2 (5 bases). The CDR3 length is 12 residues. Deletions cut 9 bases from V and 6 bases from J, with 14 bases between. The V gene's germline CDR1 is MNHEY and CDR2 SMNVEV (reference sequence).

The V call is TRBV7-8, the J call TRBJ2-7, with 8 bases aligning to TRBD1. This CDR3 has 16 residues. The J segment lost 3 bases and the V segment lost 1 base, leaving 8 bases of the junction unmatched. CDR1 is SGHVS, CDR2 FQNEAQ, per germline. The CDR3 bases are TGTGCCAGCAGCTTAGTGGGCGGGACAGGTGACTACGAGCAGTACTTC. Protein sequence: CASSLVGGTGDYEQYF.

The chain joins TRBV27 to TRBJ2-7, with D unresolved. CDR3 length equals 15 residues. V lost 2 bases to trimming and J lost 0 bases, with 11 bases between them. Germline CDR1 reads MNHEY; CDR2 reads SMNVEV (reference sequence). CDR3 amino acids: CASSLGPGSSYEQYF. DNA of the CDR3: TGTGCCAGCAGTTTAGGCCCGGGTAGCTCCTACGAGCAGTACTTC.

The sample holds a few counts of this clone. The J gene is TRBJ2-7, the V gene TRBV4-1; 8 nucleotides agree with TRBD1. This CDR3 is built from 17 residues. In germline, CDR1 is MGHRA, CDR2 YSYEKL. V shed 2 bases and J 1 base; nucleotides not matched to a gene: 10. CDR3 amino acids: CASSQRPGGTGSYEQYF. For the CDR3, the DNA is TGCGCCAGCAGCCAACGGCCCGGAGGGACAGGATCCTACGAGCAGTACTTC.

The V gene is TRBV28, the J gene TRBJ1-2; D is ambiguous. The CDR3 spans 14 residues. Germline V gives CDR1 MDHEN, CDR2 SYDVKM. Trimming removed 2 bases from V and 7 bases from J, with 14 bases in between. CDR3 DNA sequence: TGTGCCAGCAGTTTACCCCCCGGGGTTTTTGGCTACACCTTC. The encoded protein is CASSLPPGVFGYTF.

The V and J genes are TRBV6-1 and TRBJ2-2; D gene unclear. The CDR3 extends over 13 amino acids. V dropped 9 bases and J dropped 6 bases, with 14 bases sitting between them. Germline V gene sequence: CDR1 MNHNS, CDR2 SASEGT. In DNA, the CDR3 is TGTGCCAGTCAACGAGATACAGCCGGGGAGCTGTTTTTT. As protein: CASQRDTAGELFF.

This rearrangement joins TRBV9 to TRBJ2-1; TRBD2 aligns across 10 bases. The germline V gene has CDR1 SGDLS and CDR2 YYNGEE. V was clipped by 4 bases and J by 10 bases; unmatched bases: 11. The length of the CDR3 is 15 residues. CDR3 coding DNA: TGTGCCAGCAGCCCCCGGGGTAGCGGGAGGATCGAGCAGTTCTTC. It is translated as CASSPRGSGRIEQFF.

V gene TRBV10-3 combines with J gene TRBJ2-2, with a tentative D call TRBD2 (6 bases). This CDR3 region has 17 residues. Germline CDR1 ENHRY, CDR2 SYGVKD. Trimming stripped 3 bases from V and 0 bases from J, with 14 bases between. The CDR3 reads CAISDLRDSANTGELFF. CDR3 DNA sequence: TGTGCCATCAGTGACCTACGGGACTCTGCGAACACCGGGGAGCTGTTTTTT.

This rearrangement joins TRBV7-8 to TRBJ2-7, with TRBD1 matching over 9 bases. J was trimmed by 2 bases and V by 6 bases; bases with no gene match: 8. Germline V gene lookup returns CDR1 SGHVS and CDR2 FQNEAQ. This CDR3 is 15 amino acids long. This CDR3 reads CASRESGTGPYEQYF. The CDR3, as DNA: TGTGCCAGCAGGGAATCCGGGACAGGGCCCTACGAGCAGTACTTC.

The genes are TRBV30 and TRBJ2-3; TRBD2 matches at 14 bases. The CDR3 consists of 16 residues. Germline V gene lookup returns CDR1 GTSNPN and CDR2 SVGIG (reference sequence). J lost 3 bases, V lost 2 bases, and 4 bases had no gene match. The CDR3 region has the DNA TGTGCCTGGAGTTTGACTAGCGGGAGGGTTACAGATACGCAGTATTTT. Translation: CAWSLTSGRVTDTQYF.

The chain joins TRBV28 to TRBJ2-2, with 11 bases identical to TRBD1. The length of the CDR3 is 15 residues. The trim removed 4 bases at V and 3 bases at J, leaving 1 base unmatched. Germline values: CDR1 MDHEN, CDR2 SYDVKM. The CDR3 DNA follows: TGTGCCAGCAGTTCGGGACAGGGGGACACCGGGGAGCTGTTTTTT. This codes for CASSSGQGDTGELFF.

V usage is TRBV19 and J usage is TRBJ1-1, with 9 bases lining up with TRBD1. Germline values: CDR1 LNHDA, CDR2 SQIVND (reference sequence). V trimming: 8 bases; J trimming: 5 bases; junction bases outside the gene matches: 12. The CDR3 spans 15 residues. The CDR3 sequence is CASLKGTGSGTEAFF. The CDR3 DNA sequence: TGTGCCAGTCTAAAGGGGACAGGGAGCGGTACTGAAGCTTTCTTT.

V and J are TRBV28 and TRBJ2-3; 12 bases align to TRBD2. The CDR3 consists of 15 residues. With 5 bases clipped from V and 4 bases from J, the junction kept 4 bases outside the gene matches. Germline CDR1 and CDR2: MDHEN and SYDVKM. Here the CDR3 reads CASSPLAGGADTQYF. Written as DNA, the CDR3 is TGTGCCAGCAGTCCGCTAGCGGGGGGGGCAGATACGCAGTATTTT.